The clone carrying this TCR beta chain was seen just once. The antigen is not known. The CDR3 loop spans 18 amino acids. Germline CDR1 and CDR2: MNHNS and SASEGT. Germline trimming cut 5 bases from V and 6 bases from J; bases unmatched to any gene: 15. This sample is part of a study of blood T cells in healthy people across ages. General study results and limits: Bulk PBMC profiling left naive and antigen-experienced comparisons inconclusive. Higher naive T cell percentage went strongly together with higher TCR beta diversity. The fall in TCR beta diversity per million T cells was roughly linear with age.

Primers used in a second PCR of about 7 to 11 cycles were a sample-barcoded 5' primer and a J-beta primer mix. TCRdb reprocessed the 5' RACE reads with MiXCR, giving one entry per CDR3 protein. The sample lists roughly 700,000 distinct CDR3 sequences, roughly 49% occurring once. This chain joins TRBV6-1 and TRBJ2-3; 12 nucleotides match TRBD2. The TCR was taken from a woman aged 60-75 years in good health. Sequencing was done on a sample of blood. The CDR3 spells CASSPGGLLAGGLDTQYF. The CDR3 DNA follows: TGTGCCAGCAGTCCTGGGGGGTTACTAGCGGGGGGTTTGGATACGCAGTATTTT.